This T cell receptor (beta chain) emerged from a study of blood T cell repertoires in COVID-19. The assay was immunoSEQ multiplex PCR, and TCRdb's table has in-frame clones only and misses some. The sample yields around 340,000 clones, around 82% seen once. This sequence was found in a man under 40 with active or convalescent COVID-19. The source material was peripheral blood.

CDR3 sequence reads: CASSYSAGLNEKLFF. The CDR3 region has the DNA TGTGCCAGCAGTTACTCGGCAGGGCTAAATGAAAAACTGTTTTTT. This chain uses TRBV6-5 with TRBJ1-4; TRBD1 might be the D (5 bases). CDR3 size: 15 residues. Deletions cut 0 bases from V and 5 bases from J, with 10 bases between. CDR1 MNHEY and CDR2 SVGAGI come from the germline V gene.